This is a list of T cell receptor beta chains from one sample in a study of blood T cell repertoires in COVID-19. Assay: immunoSEQ multiplex PCR; the TCRdb copy retains only in-frame clones and omits some. The table includes roughly 380,000 clones, about 80% detected once. The sample consisted of peripheral blood. The source of these receptors is a human donor with acute or convalescent COVID-19. The donor label of this sample is uncertain. The CDR3 runs from the conserved cysteine through the conserved F or W. Fields, in order: J gene, D gene, clone size, V gene, CDR3 DNA, CDR3 protein. The D gene is left open where the match is weak. Clone size, where shown, is once, few, many, or a class for clones that have expanded.

TRBJ1-5	TRBD1	NA	TRBV6-5	TGTGCCAGCATGACAGGGGGTTGGGGCAATCAGCCCCAGCATTTT	CASMTGGWGNQPQHF
TRBJ2-7	TRBD1	NA	TRBV19	TGTGCCAGTAGTATCGCCACAGGGGACGAGCAGTACTTC	CASSIATGDEQYF
TRBJ1-4	NA	NA	TRBV5-4	TGTGCCAGCAGCGAAGGAGGTGGCAGAGTAACTAATGAAAAACTGTTTTTT	CASSEGGGRVTNEKLFF
TRBJ2-7	TRBD1	NA	TRBV7-6	TGTGCCAGCAGCTCCGACACAGGGGGGTACGAGCAGTACTTC	CASSSDTGGYEQYF
TRBJ1-6	TRBD1	NA	TRBV7-9	TGTGCCAGCAGCCCGTCGGACAGGGGGAATTCACCCCTCCACTTT	CASSPSDRGNSPLHF
TRBJ1-6	NA	NA	TRBV5-4	TGTGCCAGCAGCTTGGGGGTAGCTTATAATTCACCCCTCCACTTT	CASSLGVAYNSPLHF
TRBJ2-2	TRBD1	NA	TRBV13	TGTGCCAGCAGCTTAGGGGGACAGGGGGTTGTCGGGGAGCTGTTTTTT	CASSLGGQGVVGELFF
TRBJ1-2	TRBD1	NA	TRBV4-1	TGCGCCAGCAGCCCTGGACAGGGGGCTTTTGTGGATGGCTACACCTTC	CASSPGQGAFVDGYTF
TRBJ1-3	NA	NA	TRBV2	TGTGCCAGCAGTGAAGTGGGGCTCTCCGGAAACACCATATATTTT	CASSEVGLSGNTIYF
TRBJ1-3	TRBD1	NA	TRBV7-2	TGTGCCAGCAGCCCCCGGGACAGGGTTATAGGAAACACCATATATTTT	CASSPRDRVIGNTIYF
TRBJ1-2	NA	NA	TRBV7-9	TGTGCCAGCAGCTACTATTCGGACTCCGGGGGCTACACCTTC	CASSYYSDSGGYTF
TRBJ1-2	TRBD1	NA	TRBV6-5	TGTGCCAGCAGTTCGACAGGGTGGACCCCTAACTATGGCTACACCTTC	CASSSTGWTPNYGYTF
TRBJ2-3	NA	NA	TRBV23-1	TGCGCCAGCAGTCACCCCCCTTACTCCACAGATACGCAGTATTTT	CASSHPPYSTDTQYF
TRBJ1-6	NA	NA	TRBV12-3/TRBV12-4	TGTGCCAGCAGTCCGCGTATAGGGGCCCTCCACTTT	CASSPRIGALHF
TRBJ1-4	NA	NA	TRBV5-1	TGCGCCAGCAGCTTGGCCGCCGGGGGAAATGAAAAACTGTTTTTT	CASSLAAGGNEKLFF
TRBJ1-1	TRBD1	NA	TRBV5-6	TGTGCCAGCAGCTTGGGACAGGGGCGTCAGAACACTGAAGCTTTCTTT	CASSLGQGRQNTEAFF
TRBJ1-2	TRBD1	once	TRBV19	TGTGCCAGTAGCCCAAACCTGGGACAGGGCCCTAACTATGGCTACACCTTC	CASSPNLGQGPNYGYTF
TRBJ1-4	NA	NA	TRBV2	TGTGCCAGCGGGGTACTGGGACTATGGGAAAAACTGTTTTTT	CASGVLGLWEKLFF
TRBJ2-1	NA	few	TRBV21-1	TGTGCCAGCAGCCTAAGGTTGGTGCGGGGCTCCTACAATGAGCAGTTCTTC	CASSLRLVRGSYNEQFF
TRBJ2-1	NA	NA	TRBV29-1	TGCAGCGTTTATCAGGGATGTTGCTACAATGAGCAGTTCTTC	CSVYQGCCYNEQFF
TRBJ1-2	NA	NA	TRBV10-3	TGTGCCATCAGTGATGGGACAACTTTGGGGGGCTACACCTTC	CAISDGTTLGGYTF
TRBJ2-7	NA	NA	TRBV30	TGTGCCTGGAGTGTAGAGGGTTCCTACGAGCAGTACTTC	CAWSVEGSYEQYF
TRBJ1-4	NA	NA	TRBV18	TGTGCCAGCTCAGCGCTAGGTGAAAAACTGTTTTTT	CASSALGEKLFF
TRBJ2-7	TRBD1	NA	TRBV7-2	TGTGCCAGCAGCTTGGGACAGGGGACCTTCTACGAGCAGTACTTC	CASSLGQGTFYEQYF
TRBJ1-1	NA	NA	TRBV5-1	TGCGCCAGCAGCCCCCTTGGGTCTAGCACTGAAGCTTTCTTT	CASSPLGSSTEAFF
TRBJ1-3	NA	NA	TRBV18	TGTGCCAGCTCACCATTGGAGGGTTTCGGTGGAAACACCATATATTTT	CASSPLEGFGGNTIYF
TRBJ1-5	TRBD1	NA	TRBV28	TGTGCCAGCAGTCCACAGGACAGGGCGGGTAATCAGCCCCAGCATTTT	CASSPQDRAGNQPQHF
TRBJ1-5	TRBD1	NA	TRBV4-1	TGCGCCAGCAGCAGGAGGACAGGGAATCCCGATAGCAATCAGCCCCAGCATTTT	CASSRRTGNPDSNQPQHF
TRBJ1-1	NA	once	TRBV10-1	TGCGCCAGCAGTCCCGGGACTCCAGAAGGAGCTTTCTTT	CASSPGTPEGAFF
TRBJ1-1	NA	few	TRBV3-1/TRBV3-2	TGTGCCAGCAGCCAGAACCAGGGGAACACTGAAGCTTTCTTT	CASSQNQGNTEAFF
TRBJ1-2	NA	NA	TRBV18	TGTGCCAGCTCACCAGTATACGGGGTTTCCAACTATGGCTACACCTTC	CASSPVYGVSNYGYTF
TRBJ2-2	NA	NA	TRBV28	TGTGCCGGAGGGGGCAGGGTCACTACCGGGGAGCTGTTTTTT	CAGGGRVTTGELFF
TRBJ1-1	NA	NA	TRBV5-4	TGTGCCAGCAGCTTGGGGTCGCGACAGCGATACACTGAAGCTTTCTTT	CASSLGSRQRYTEAFF
TRBJ2-7	NA	NA	TRBV7-2	TGTGCCAGCAGCTTATTAGGTTTCGGGGGAGCCTACGAGCAGTACTTC	CASSLLGFGGAYEQYF
TRBJ1-2	TRBD1	NA	TRBV5-1	TGCGCCAGCAGCTTAGACAGGGTCTGGGGCTACACCTTC	CASSLDRVWGYTF
TRBJ2-7	NA	NA	TRBV7-6	TGTGCCAGCAGCTTAGATGTGCGAGGTTACGAGCAGTACTTC	CASSLDVRGYEQYF
TRBJ2-7	NA	NA	TRBV7-9	TGTGCCAGCAGCAGACAGGTTTCCTACGAGCAGTACTTC	CASSRQVSYEQYF
TRBJ1-1	NA	NA	TRBV15	TGTGCCACCAGCAGGGAGGGGCGAAACACTGAAGCTTTCTTT	CATSREGRNTEAFF
TRBJ2-1	TRBD2	NA	TRBV7-8	TGTGCCAGCAGCTTAGCCCGGGATAGGGGACTAGCCCGCGGGAAGCAGTTCTTC	CASSLARDRGLARGKQFF
TRBJ2-1	TRBD2	NA	TRBV9	TGTGCCAGCAGGCGGGGGGAGAGCTCCTACAATGAGCAGTTCTTC	CASRRGESSYNEQFF
TRBJ1-3	TRBD1	NA	TRBV6-5	TGTGCCAGCAGGACAGGGCACTCTGGAAACACCATATATTTT	CASRTGHSGNTIYF
TRBJ2-1	NA	NA	TRBV7-9	TGTGCCAGCAGTAGCGAGTCCTACAATGAGCAGTTCTTC	CASSSESYNEQFF
TRBJ2-1	NA	NA	TRBV6-5	TGTGCCAGCATCCCGCCGCAGGGGCTTTGGAATGAGCAGTTCTTC	CASIPPQGLWNEQFF
TRBJ1-2	NA	NA	TRBV28	TGTGCCAGCAGTTTATTCTACTATGGCTACACCTTC	CASSLFYYGYTF
TRBJ2-3	TRBD2	NA	TRBV19	TGTGCCAGTAGTACAGGACTAGCGGGGACAGATACGCAGTATTTT	CASSTGLAGTDTQYF
TRBJ2-1	TRBD2	NA	TRBV7-9	TGTGCCAGCAGCTTCTGGACTAGCGGGGTCTATGAGCAGTTCTTC	CASSFWTSGVYEQFF
TRBJ2-3	NA	NA	TRBV29-1	TGCAGCGTTCTCCCCACAGATACGCAGTATTTT	CSVLPTDTQYF